The 21 T cell receptor beta chains below come from one sample, sequenced in a study of shared clonotypes between healthy human individuals. Profiling relied on immunoSEQ multiplex PCR, and the TCRdb table lists in-frame clones only, not all of them. The sample carries about 380,000 clones, just over 95% recorded once. Sequenced material: memory CD8+ T cells sorted from blood. Indicated subset: CD45RO+ cells pooled with CCR7-negative TemRA cells. Receptors were obtained from a man younger than 40 in good health.

The rearrangement joins TRBV2 to TRBJ2-7, with D tentatively TRBD2 (6 bases). Deletions cut 1 base from V and 0 bases from J, with 10 bases between. CDR1 and CDR2 from the germline V gene are SNHLY and FYNNEI. The CDR3 loop spans 15 amino acids. The CDR3 here is CASSEGGTSSYEQYF. CDR3 DNA: TGTGCCAGCAGTGAAGGCGGGACCTCCTCCTACGAGCAGTACTTC.

The chain couples TRBV18 to TRBJ2-7, with a weak D call TRBD1 (5 bases). Trimming removed 3 bases from V and 8 bases from J, with 17 bases in between. The CDR3 runs to 14 residues. Germline V gene lookup returns CDR1 KGHSH and CDR2 LQKENI. The CDR3: CASSPTASFLKQYF. DNA for the CDR3: TGTGCCAGCTCACCGACAGCGAGTTTTTTGAAGCAGTACTTC.

V and J are TRBV19 and TRBJ2-7, with TRBD1 identical over 10 bases. Germline-derived CDR1 and CDR2 are LNHDA and SQIVND (reference sequence). Trimming removed 3 bases from V and 5 bases from J; junction bases left unmatched: 7. The CDR3 totals 15 residues. In DNA form, the CDR3 reads TGTGCCAGTAGTATGAGGGGACAGGGGAATAACGAGCAGTACTTC. Amino acids: CASSMRGQGNNEQYF.

The genes are TRBV7-3 and TRBJ2-2, with 12 bases fitting TRBD2. The CDR3 has 16 residues. Germline CDR1 and CDR2: SGHTA and FQGTGA. V shed 5 bases and J 3 bases; nucleotides not matched to a gene: 4. CDR3 protein: CASSPRLAGDTGELFF. CDR3 bases: TGTGCCAGCAGCCCGCGACTAGCGGGGGACACCGGGGAGCTGTTTTTT.

Notes on this clone: In the same sample, other DNA sequences code for this CDR3. The chain combines TRBV7-9 with TRBJ2-3; D not resolved. V was shortened by 1 base and J by 6 bases, with 5 bases between the two germline ends. This CDR3 region has 12 residues. Germline lookup yields CDR1 SEHNR and CDR2 FQNEAQ (reference sequence). The CDR3 protein is CASSLGADTQYF. CDR3 DNA sequence: TGTGCCAGCAGCTTAGGAGCGGATACGCAGTATTTT.

The chain recombines TRBV7-9 with TRBJ1-1; 8 bases are a match to TRBD1. This CDR3 is 15 amino acids long. CDR1 SEHNR and CDR2 FQNEAQ come from the germline V gene (reference sequence). V dropped 5 bases and J dropped 0; count of bases not matched to a gene: 5. CDR3 bases: TGTGCCAGCAGCCAAAAACAGGGGGTGAACACTGAAGCTTTCTTT. Amino acid sequence: CASSQKQGVNTEAFF.

The chain couples TRBV19 to TRBJ2-2; D gene unclear. The CDR3 sequence is 14 residues long. V was trimmed by 3 bases and J by 0 bases, leaving 5 bases between them. Germline V lookup: CDR1 LNHDA, CDR2 SQIVND (reference sequence). The CDR3 loop is CASSIEANTGELFF. In DNA form, the CDR3 reads TGTGCCAGTAGTATTGAGGCGAACACCGGGGAGCTGTTTTTT.

The chain links TRBV6-1 to TRBJ2-2; TRBD2 matches at 8 bases. This CDR3 has 15 residues. J was trimmed by 4 bases and V by 7 bases; bases with no gene match: 8. Germline V lookup: CDR1 MNHNS, CDR2 SASEGT. CDR3 bases: TGTGCCAGCAAGGGACTAGAGGGCGGCACCGGGGAGCTGTTTTTT. Translation gives CASKGLEGGTGELFF.

About this clone itself: This specimen includes other DNA sequences encoding the same CDR3. The chain carries TRBV6-5 and TRBJ1-2; D is perhaps TRBD1 (6 bases). This CDR3 is built from 13 residues. CDR1 and CDR2 (germline): MNHEY, SVGAGI. Trimming stripped 0 bases from V and 4 bases from J, with 6 bases between. The CDR3 DNA is TGTGCCAGCAGTTACTCAGGGGGCTATGGCTACACCTTC. Translated: CASSYSGGYGYTF.

This clone was found a few times. The same CDR3 is also encoded by other DNA sequences in this sample. The rearrangement joins TRBV28 to TRBJ1-5, with a weak D call TRBD1 (5 bases). The V gene lost 2 bases and the J gene lost 2 bases, with 7 bases spanning the gap. The germline CDR1 and CDR2 sequences are MDHEN and SYDVKM. This CDR3 comprises 14 residues. CDR3 residues: CASSLRGGNQPQHF. The CDR3 nucleotides read TGTGCCAGCAGTTTAAGGGGAGGCAATCAGCCCCAGCATTTT.

The chain is built from TRBV6-4 and TRBJ2-3; no clear D gene. The V gene's germline CDR1 is MRHNA and CDR2 SNTAGT. V lost 7 bases, J lost 1 base, and 9 bases lay in between. The CDR3 extends over 13 amino acids. The CDR3 bases are TGTGCCAGCATTGTCGTAGGCACAGATACGCAGTATTTT. Translating it yields CASIVVGTDTQYF.

The chain uses TRBV11-2 and TRBJ1-3, with no clear D. Germline loops: CDR1 SGHAT, CDR2 FQNNGV. V lost 6 bases, J lost 5 bases, and 14 bases lay in between. CDR3 size: 14 residues. The CDR3 nucleotides read TGTGCCAGCAGTCCTCCGGGCGCTAGAAACACCATATATTTT. It specifies CASSPPGARNTIYF.

The chain carries TRBV4-2 and TRBJ1-3; unclear D gene. The CDR3 sequence is 15 residues long. Germline V gene data show CDR1 as LGHNA and CDR2 as YNFKEQ. V was cut by 0 bases and J by 0 bases, with 6 bases left in between. CDR3 protein: CASSQDTASGNTIYF. The CDR3 region has the DNA TGTGCCAGCAGCCAAGACACTGCCTCTGGAAACACCATATATTTT.

V and J are TRBV30 and TRBJ2-7, with D unresolved. The CDR3 is made up of 12 amino acids. The germline V and J ends were trimmed by 3 bases and 3 bases, with 9 bases remaining between them. CDR1 and CDR2 from the germline V gene are GTSNPN and SVGIG (reference sequence). CDR3 in amino acids: CAWSKGNYEQYF. Written as DNA, the CDR3 is TGTGCCTGGAGCAAGGGCAACTACGAGCAGTACTTC.

This chain links TRBV5-4 with TRBJ2-5, with a possible D match to TRBD1 (6 bases). CDR1 is SGHNT and CDR2 is YYREEE in the germline V gene (reference sequence). The ends were cut back, 3 bases at V and 5 bases at J, with 14 bases in the middle. The CDR3 totals 14 residues. DNA for the CDR3: TGTGCCAGCAGCTCGCAGGGGAGCGGTGAGACCCAGTACTTC. Encoded protein: CASSSQGSGETQYF.

The rearrangement uses TRBV10-3 and TRBJ2-7; the match to TRBD2 covers 7 bases. Losses at the gene ends were 7 bases for V and 5 bases for J; bases not matched to a gene: 11. CDR3 length: 14 residues. Germline V lookup: CDR1 ENHRY, CDR2 SYGVKD. Here the CDR3 DNA reads TGTGCCATCAAGCCTCGGCAGGGAGGGAACGAGCAGTACTTC. Its translation: CAIKPRQGGNEQYF.

The chain uses TRBV28 and TRBJ2-3; no reliable D call. The V and J ends lost 3 bases and 7 bases respectively, with 11 bases between them. The CDR3 totals 13 residues. Per germline, CDR1 MDHEN and CDR2 SYDVKM. The CDR3, as DNA: TGTGCCAGCAGTTTTGAATCGAGGAATACGCAGTATTTT. Amino acids: CASSFESRNTQYF.

The rearrangement uses TRBV6-1 and TRBJ2-6; D gene uncertain. Germline loops: CDR1 MNHNS, CDR2 SASEGT. The length of the CDR3 is 14 residues. V was trimmed by 6 bases and J by 0 bases, leaving 6 bases between them. The CDR3 nucleotides are TGTGCCAGCAGCGTCAGCTCTGGGGCCAACGTCCTGACTTTC. This codes for CASSVSSGANVLTF.

The rearrangement joins TRBV5-5 to TRBJ2-3, with 7 bases fitting TRBD2. Germline V gene lookup returns CDR1 SGHKS and CDR2 YYEKEE (reference sequence). V was pared by 0 bases and J by 1 base, with 8 bases of the junction left unmatched. This CDR3 has 17 amino acids. The chain's CDR3 is CASSLVMGGSGTDTQYF. CDR3 bases: TGTGCCAGCAGCTTGGTTATGGGCGGGAGCGGCACAGATACGCAGTATTTT.

Regarding this clone: Other DNA variants within this sample encode the same CDR3. The V call is TRBV9, the J call TRBJ1-2; D unresolved. V lost 0 bases and J 1 base, leaving 1 base between the germline ends. The CDR3 runs 12 residues. Germline lookup yields CDR1 SGDLS and CDR2 YYNGEE. CDR3 in amino acids: CASSVVNYGYTF. The CDR3 bases are TGTGCCAGCAGCGTAGTTAACTATGGCTACACCTTC.

The V and J genes are TRBV6-1 and TRBJ2-7; 11 positions match TRBD1. Germline CDR1 is MNHNS and CDR2 is SASEGT. The V and J ends lost 2 bases and 2 bases, in that order; junction bases with no gene match: 2. The CDR3 runs to 15 residues. The CDR3 nucleotides read TGTGCCAGCAGTGAAAGGACAGGGGGCCCCTACGAGCAGTACTTC. Amino acid sequence: CASSERTGGPYEQYF.